Listed below are T cell receptor beta chains from one sample, sequenced in a study of cytomegalovirus exposure and HLA in healthy donors. Repertoires were generated with immunoSEQ multiplex PCR, while TCRdb's copy carries only in-frame clones and drops some. This sample contains around 210,000 clones. The sequenced sample was PBMCs. The receptor source for this set is a woman in her twenties or thirties in good health and CMV-seropositive. The CDR3 runs from the conserved cysteine through the conserved F or W. D genes are given only for firm matches.

V gene	D gene	J gene	CDR3 protein	CDR3 DNA
TRBV10-3	-	TRBJ2-1	CALGVFNEQFF	TGTGCCCTAGGAGTGTTTAATGAGCAGTTCTTC
TRBV6-1	-	TRBJ1-2	CASSEILIANYGYTF	TGTGCCAGCAGTGAAATCCTAATAGCTAACTATGGCTACACCTTC
TRBV7-9	TRBD2	TRBJ2-3	CASSLISGDHTQYF	TGTGCCAGCAGCTTGATTAGCGGGGATCATACGCAGTATTTT
TRBV27	-	TRBJ2-6	CASSFQGLSSGANVLTF	TGTGCCAGCAGTTTTCAGGGGTTAAGCTCTGGGGCCAACGTCCTGACTTTC
TRBV2	-	TRBJ1-1	CASSEGSGNTEAFF	TGTGCCAGCAGTGAAGGTTCAGGGAACACTGAAGCTTTCTTT
TRBV19	TRBD1	TRBJ1-1	CASSRWDSGNTEAFF	TGTGCCAGTAGTCGATGGGACAGTGGGAACACTGAAGCTTTCTTT
TRBV10-1	TRBD1	TRBJ1-1	CASSGGQGARTTFF	TGCGCCAGCAGTGGGGGACAGGGGGCGAGGACAACTTTCTTT
TRBV5-6	TRBD2	TRBJ2-5	CASSLAGGPETQYF	TGTGCCAGCAGCTTAGCGGGGGGGCCGGAGACCCAGTACTTC
TRBV2	TRBD1	TRBJ2-7	CASNQGQGAYEQYF	TGTGCCAGCAACCAGGGACAGGGGGCCTACGAGCAGTACTTC
TRBV18	TRBD1	TRBJ2-1	CASSPQGQGAGEQFF	TGTGCCAGCTCACCTCAGGGACAGGGGGCAGGGGAGCAGTTCTTC
TRBV27	TRBD1	TRBJ1-1	CASSPWTGTGTEAFF	TGTGCCAGCAGTCCCTGGACAGGGACGGGCACTGAAGCTTTCTTT
TRBV9	-	TRBJ2-5	CASSPSPRQETQYF	TGTGCCAGCAGCCCAAGCCCCAGGCAGGAGACCCAGTACTTC
TRBV6-4	TRBD2	TRBJ2-1	CASSETSGSYNEQFF	TGTGCCAGCAGTGAGACTAGCGGTTCCTACAATGAGCAGTTCTTC
TRBV6-1	-	TRBJ2-2	CASSGAGWGGELFF	TGTGCCAGCAGTGGGGCGGGGTGGGGCGGGGAGCTGTTTTTT
TRBV19	TRBD1	TRBJ1-4	CASNDRVGEKLFF	TGTGCCAGTAACGACAGGGTCGGTGAAAAACTGTTTTTT
TRBV28	TRBD1	TRBJ1-2	CASSLSRQGPRYTF	TGTGCCAGCAGTTTATCCCGACAGGGACCTCGCTACACCTTC
TRBV4-1	TRBD1	TRBJ1-2	CASSRGQGNYGYTF	TGCGCCAGCAGCCGTGGACAGGGCAACTATGGCTACACCTTC
TRBV5-1	-	TRBJ2-1	CASIPGGSSYNEQFF	TGCGCCAGCATCCCCGGCGGAAGCTCCTACAATGAGCAGTTCTTC
TRBV18	TRBD2	TRBJ2-1	CASSPPRSGGPDEQFF	TGTGCCAGCTCTCCCCCGAGGAGCGGGGGGCCGGATGAGCAGTTCTTC
TRBV2	-	TRBJ1-3	CARGASSGNTIYF	TGTGCCAGAGGGGCCTCCTCTGGAAACACCATATATTTT
TRBV6-1	-	TRBJ2-5	CASSEAPYSEETQYF	TGTGCCAGCAGTGAAGCGCCCTACTCGGAAGAGACCCAGTACTTC
TRBV28	-	TRBJ1-1	CASSLGGGRTEAFF	TGTGCCAGCAGTTTAGGGGGGGGGCGCACTGAAGCTTTCTTT